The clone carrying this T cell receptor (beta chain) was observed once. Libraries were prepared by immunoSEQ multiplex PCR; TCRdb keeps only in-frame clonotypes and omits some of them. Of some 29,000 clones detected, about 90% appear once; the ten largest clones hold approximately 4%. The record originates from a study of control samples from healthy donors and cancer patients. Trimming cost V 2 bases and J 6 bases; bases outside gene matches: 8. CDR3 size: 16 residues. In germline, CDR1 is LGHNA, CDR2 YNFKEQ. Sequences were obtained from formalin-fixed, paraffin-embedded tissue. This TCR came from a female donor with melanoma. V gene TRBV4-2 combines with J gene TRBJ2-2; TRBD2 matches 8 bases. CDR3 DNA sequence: TGTGCCAGCAGCCAATCTATATCGGGAGGGGCCGGGGAGCTGTTTTTT. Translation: CASSQSISGGAGELFF.